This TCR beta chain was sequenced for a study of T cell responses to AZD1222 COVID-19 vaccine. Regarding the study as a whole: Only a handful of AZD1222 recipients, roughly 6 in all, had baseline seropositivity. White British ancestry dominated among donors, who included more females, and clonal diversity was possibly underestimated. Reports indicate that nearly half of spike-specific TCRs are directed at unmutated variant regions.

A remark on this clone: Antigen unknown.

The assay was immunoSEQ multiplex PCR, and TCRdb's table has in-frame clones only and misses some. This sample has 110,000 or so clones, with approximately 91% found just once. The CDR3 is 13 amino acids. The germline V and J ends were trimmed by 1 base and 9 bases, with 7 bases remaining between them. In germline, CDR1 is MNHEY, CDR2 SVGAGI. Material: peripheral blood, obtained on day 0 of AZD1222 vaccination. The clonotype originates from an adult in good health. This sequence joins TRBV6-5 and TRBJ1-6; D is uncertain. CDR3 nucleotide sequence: TGTGCCAGCAGTTACTGGCTGGGTTCACCCCTCCACTTT. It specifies CASSYWLGSPLHF.